One sample yielded the 12 T cell receptor beta chains listed below, sequenced in a study of T cells in Graves' hyperthyroidism and ophthalmopathy. Amplified TCR beta CDR3 regions derived from RNA transcripts. TCR CDR3 regions were first amplified by RT-PCR with HTBI primers. TCRdb passed the multiplex PCR reads through MiXCR, listing each CDR3 protein once. This repertoire shows about 420,000 distinct CDR3 sequences, less than 20% found once; its top ten account for roughly 7.4%. The sequenced material came from blood. The receptor source for this set is a woman between 18 and 29 years old with Graves' hyperthyroidism.

This clonotype came up many times. This sequence joins TRBV6-1 and TRBJ2-6; D not certain. The germline gives CDR1 MNHNS, CDR2 SASEGT. The V gene lost 11 bases and the J gene lost 4 bases, with 15 bases spanning the gap. The CDR3 has 14 amino acids. CDR3 bases: TGTGCCTCTTACTCGGGTTCCGGGGCCAACGTCCTGACTTTC. It specifies CASYSGSGANVLTF.

This clonotype has a count of ten or more. The DNA of the CDR3 is TGTGCCAGCAGTTACGCGCAGGCAGAGACCCAGTACTTC. Protein product: CASSYAQAETQYF. The J gene is TRBJ2-5, the V gene TRBV6-1, with unresolved D. V gave up 5 bases and J gave up 4 bases, with 11 bases separating them. CDR3 length: 13 residues. Germline assignment: CDR1 MNHNS and CDR2 SASEGT.

In this sample, this clonotype turned up many times. This chain uses TRBV9 with TRBJ2-3; no reliable D call. The CDR3 runs 15 residues. The germline V gene encodes CDR1 SGDLS and CDR2 YYNGEE. Trimming took off 4 bases at V and 0 bases at J, with 12 bases between the two ends. Written as DNA, the CDR3 is TGTGCCAGCAGCTCCCCCATCGCTAGCACAGATACGCAGTATTTT. Amino acids: CASSSPIASTDTQYF.

At least ten counts were recorded for this clonotype. The V gene is TRBV11-2, the J gene TRBJ1-1; D gene uncertain. Germline CDR1 SGHAT, CDR2 FQNNGV. Trimming pared 1 base from V and 6 bases from J, leaving 9 bases between. The CDR3 covers 13 residues. The CDR3 DNA sequence: TGTGCCAGCAGCTTAGGGGGTACCGCTGAAGCTTTCTTT. Protein sequence: CASSLGGTAEAFF.

This chain joins TRBV5-5 and TRBJ1-4; D possibly corresponds to TRBD1 (6 bases). From germline, CDR1 is SGHKS and CDR2 YYEKEE (reference sequence). CDR3 length equals 17 residues. Trimming stripped 4 bases from V and 0 bases from J, with 16 bases between. In nucleotides, the CDR3 is TGTGCCAGCAGCGCGACTGGACAGCTTGCAACTAATGAAAAACTGTTTTTT. As protein: CASSATGQLATNEKLFF.

This clonotype was seen many times. This chain links TRBV6-1 with TRBJ2-7; 8 bases are shared with TRBD1. The J segment lost 0 bases and the V segment lost 5 bases, leaving 18 bases of the junction unmatched. This CDR3 has 19 amino acids. Germline values: CDR1 MNHNS, CDR2 SASEGT. The CDR3 loop reads CASSRPLGQGAGGSYEQYF. The CDR3, as DNA: TGTGCCAGCAGTCGCCCCCTTGGGCAGGGGGCTGGAGGCTCCTACGAGCAGTACTTC.

This clonotype has ten or more counts. This CDR3 reads CATSDFLADYTF. The CDR3 nucleotides are TGTGCCACCAGTGATTTTTTGGCAGACTACACCTTC. This sequence joins TRBV24-1 and TRBJ1-2; D is unclear. The CDR3 covers 12 residues. Germline V gene sequence: CDR1 KGHDR, CDR2 SFDVKD. V lost 1 base and J lost 10, with 9 bases in between.

This clonotype has ten or more counts. The chain combines TRBV7-9 with TRBJ2-1; TRBD2 matches at 14 bases. Germline V CDR1 and CDR2: SEHNR, FQNEAQ (reference sequence). The CDR3 loop spans 16 amino acids. Trimming took 7 bases from V and 8 from J; bases not matched to a gene: 10. The CDR3: CASTPGTSGSLHEQFF. Written as DNA, the CDR3 is TGTGCCAGCACCCCCGGGACTAGCGGGAGCCTCCATGAGCAGTTCTTC.

Points on this clonotype: A much larger clone is a single base away; this may be a read error. This sequence joins TRBV27 and TRBJ2-3; D perhaps matches TRBD2 (6 bases). This CDR3 comprises 14 residues. The V gene's germline CDR1 is MNHEY and CDR2 SMNVEV (reference sequence). Trimming left V 7 bases short and J 2 bases short, with 13 bases between. This chain's CDR3 is CASKTRGVTDTQYF. The CDR3 bases are TGTGCCAGCAAGACTAGAGGGGTCACAGATACGCAGTATTTT.

The chain carries TRBV4-1 and TRBJ2-1; 9 nucleotides align to TRBD2. Germline V gives CDR1 MGHRA, CDR2 YSYEKL. With 0 bases clipped from V and 14 bases from J, the junction kept 5 bases outside the gene matches. This CDR3 is 13 amino acids long. The CDR3 region is CASSQDPLAGKFF. The DNA for the CDR3 is TGCGCCAGCAGCCAAGACCCGCTAGCGGGAAAGTTCTTC.

This clonotype was seen many times. V usage is TRBV20-1 and J usage is TRBJ1-3; perhaps TRBD1 as D (6 bases). The CDR3 has 14 amino acids. Germline CDR1 and CDR2: DFQATT and SNEGSKA (reference sequence). The V end lost 6 bases, the J end lost 3 bases, and 15 bases lay between the germline ends. CDR3 amino acids: CSATGLTFGNTIYF. As DNA, the CDR3 is TGCAGTGCGACAGGATTGACTTTTGGAAACACCATATATTTT.

This clonotype was counted at least ten times. The rearrangement joins TRBV11-2 to TRBJ2-2; 11 bases are shared with TRBD1. Germline V CDR1 and CDR2: SGHAT, FQNNGV. J lost 4 bases, V lost 2 bases, and 6 bases had no gene match. CDR3 length: 17 residues. CDR3 sequence: CASSLRTGTGGTGELFF. The CDR3 nucleotides read TGTGCCAGCAGCTTAAGGACCGGGACAGGGGGCACCGGGGAGCTGTTTTTT.